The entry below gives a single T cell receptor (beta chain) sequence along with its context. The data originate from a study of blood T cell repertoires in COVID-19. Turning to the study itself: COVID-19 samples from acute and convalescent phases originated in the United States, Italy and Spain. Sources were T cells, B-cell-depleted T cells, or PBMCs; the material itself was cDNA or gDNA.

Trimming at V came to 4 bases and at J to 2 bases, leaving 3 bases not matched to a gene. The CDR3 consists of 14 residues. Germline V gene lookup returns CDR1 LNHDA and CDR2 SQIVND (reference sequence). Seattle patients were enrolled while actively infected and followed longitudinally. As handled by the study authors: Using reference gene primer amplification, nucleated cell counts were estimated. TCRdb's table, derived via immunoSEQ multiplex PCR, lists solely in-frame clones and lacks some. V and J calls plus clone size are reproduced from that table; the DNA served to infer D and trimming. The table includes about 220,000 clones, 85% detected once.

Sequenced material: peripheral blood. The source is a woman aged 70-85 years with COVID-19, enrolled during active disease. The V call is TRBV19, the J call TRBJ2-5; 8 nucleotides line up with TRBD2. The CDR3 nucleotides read TGTGCCAGTAGTAGCGGGGGGTCACAAGAGACCCAGTACTTC. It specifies CASSSGGSQETQYF.